These T cell receptor beta chains were read from a single sample in a study of T cells in Graves' hyperthyroidism and ophthalmopathy. MiXCR was run by TCRdb on the multiplex PCR reads, yielding one entry per CDR3 protein. This table has roughly 250,000 distinct CDR3 sequences, roughly 15% appearing once. The sample comprised blood. All receptors come from a middle-aged woman with Graves' hyperthyroidism that later progressed to Graves' ophthalmopathy. The conserved cysteine and the conserved F or W are not part of the CDR3 here. Each record gives: V gene, clone size, D gene, CDR3 protein. The D gene is left open where the match is weak. The size of a clone is reported for some rows only, either as once, few or many, or as a class for expanded clones.

>TRBV20-1|many|TRBD2
SARGTSGRALADTQY
>TRBV28|NA|TRBD1
ASSSRQGPTQY
>TRBV6-6|many|TRBD2
ASSYLASGRFEDSYEQY
>TRBV5-1|many|NA
ASSLYLGGTGELF
>TRBV20-1|few|NA
SAPRGFAKNIQY
>TRBV10-2|NA|NA
ASSGVGAAYEQY
>TRBV30|NA|NA
AWSPLGGTTDTQY
>TRBV7-9|NA|TRBD2
ASSTGLAGRTYEQY
>TRBV16|many|NA
ASSQSHSSNEKLF
>TRBV6-2/TRBV6-3|once|NA
ASSIPGQLKYNSPLH
>TRBV5-4|few|NA
ASSSWAREEQF
>TRBV29-1|few|NA
SVERWRGYGYT
>TRBV29-1|many|NA
SVGPIADTQY
>TRBV13|many|TRBD2
ASSPTSATYEQY
>TRBV2|many|TRBD2
ASREPLAESYEQY
>TRBV20-1|many|TRBD2
SAPLAGGVDTQY
>TRBV3-1|many|NA
ASSSRGATNEKLF
>TRBV20-1|many|TRBD1
SADETGGSLGANVLT
>TRBV11-2|few|NA
ASSTADIGYT
>TRBV20-1|NA|TRBD2
SARTLAGDRYYEQY
>TRBV6-1|many|TRBD1
ANSDRANQPQH
>TRBV9|many|TRBD2
ASSPRGLAEDYEQY
>TRBV6-1|many|NA
ASSSIMNQATEQY
>TRBV6-2/TRBV6-3|many|TRBD1
ASSYDPLDRGFDEQF
>TRBV20-1|NA|NA
SAREPEYTEAF
>TRBV20-1|many|NA
SAPTRLNIYEQY
>TRBV14|NA|TRBD2
ASSPLGSGGVSNTGELF
>TRBV20-1|NA|TRBD2
SAVAGGSYNEQF
>TRBV24-1|many|TRBD2
ATSDPSGSSYNEQF
>TRBV11-2|NA|TRBD1
ASSPLGGTGGEQY
>TRBV7-3|NA|NA
ASSSMTGDGYT
>TRBV30|many|NA
AWSAGGEQF
>TRBV14|many|NA
ASSHGGTRQGAYEQY
>TRBV20-1|many|NA
SARDPRGGRGYT
>TRBV2|many|NA
ASSEAGGTDTQY
>TRBV12-3/TRBV12-4|many|NA
ASSRFYISYNEQF
>TRBV7-6|many|NA
ASSPSLVNKRETQY
>TRBV27|many|NA
ASSPLLGYEQF
>TRBV18|many|NA
ASSPPGAYNSPLH
>TRBV5-6|NA|NA
ASSTQGSLDEQF
>TRBV20-1|NA|NA
SARWAHTQY
>TRBV2|NA|TRBD2
ASNPLAGEETQY
>TRBV13|many|NA
ASSHRVRGNTIY
>TRBV5-1|NA|NA
ASTPGGGAYEQY
>TRBV20-1|few|TRBD1
SASTRGQGLGTQY
>TRBV11-2|NA|NA
ASSLQGLDYEQC
>TRBV11-1|many|NA
ASSHEINEKLF
>TRBV4-1|NA|NA
ASSQVGPSFNEQY
>TRBV9|many|TRBD1
ASSAPGQSLRGT
>TRBV28|NA|NA
ASSLLLARGVNNERF
>TRBV20-1|few|TRBD1
SAVGQGLSKTQY
>TRBV5-1|NA|NA
ASNRNRIGEGADDEQY
>TRBV28|many|NA
ASSFLDTSSYEQY
>TRBV18|many|TRBD2
ASSPKEWSSGAPSYEQY
>TRBV28|many|TRBD2
ASSSFTLAGNLIQETQY